This TCR beta chain appears in the sequencing data of a study of vaccination and CD4 T cells after COVID-19. Overall study: The study drew post-COVID samples a median roughly 99 days after diagnosis (range 35 to 161). The post-vaccine samples came a median roughly 72 days after dose two (range 14 to 241).

Per germline, CDR1 DFQATT and CDR2 SNEGSKA (reference sequence). The CDR3 loop spans 14 amino acids. Trimming at V came to 6 bases and at J to 6 bases, leaving 7 bases not matched to a gene. Treatment specified: approximately nine-day PBMC culture with coronavirus spike peptide pools or control peptides (ViraFEST assay). Positive SARS-CoV-2 PCR tests in convalescent patients dated from March to December 2020, pre-Alpha, Beta and Delta. Sequenced with the Oncomine TCR Beta short-read assay was DNA taken from cultured CD4+ T cells. TCRdb re-called the PCR reads with MiXCR, one entry per CDR3 protein. The sample shows under 25,000 distinct CDR3 sequences, about 64% of them seen only once. A remark on this clonotype: Its antigen is not identified.

Specimen: CD4+ T cells from blood, cultured in vitro. The clonotype was recovered from a human donor who had recovered from COVID-19. This sequence joins TRBV20-1 and TRBJ1-5; 11 bases align to TRBD1. The CDR3 here is CSAEDRGLFQPQHF. The CDR3 DNA follows: TGCAGTGCCGAGGACAGGGGGCTCTTTCAGCCCCAGCATTTT.